Below, 28 T cell receptor beta chains from the same sample are listed, as sequenced in a study of beta chain features in type 1 diabetes. Study-level results: Type 1 diabetes patients had TCRB CDR3s that were shorter (moderately but significantly so) in all four CD4+ subsets.

For these TCRs, the target antigens are not known. Sequencing targeted expressed TCRB transcripts, as all isolated RNA had been reverse transcribed. The table came from immunoSEQ multiplex PCR; TCRdb's copy has only in-frame clones and leaves some out. The sample includes fewer than 350,000 clones, approximately 15% of them seen just once. The specimen was naive CD4+ T cells from blood. All receptors come from a man younger than 35 with type 1 diabetes.

This clone came up a few times. The chain links TRBV30 to TRBJ2-5, with TRBD2 identical over 10 bases. Losses at the gene ends were 7 bases for V and 2 bases for J; bases not matched to a gene: 4. CDR1 and CDR2 from the germline V gene are GTSNPN and SVGIG (reference sequence). The CDR3 has 13 residues. Here the CDR3 reads CASRTSGQETQYF. CDR3 DNA sequence: TGTGCCTCGCGGACTAGCGGTCAAGAGACCCAGTACTTC.

This CDR3 reads CASSLGGFTTNEKLFF. In nucleotides, the CDR3 is TGCGCCAGCAGCTTGGGAGGGTTCACAACTAATGAAAAACTGTTTTTT. The chain carries TRBV5-1 and TRBJ1-4; D is ambiguous. Germline V gene data show CDR1 as SGHRS and CDR2 as YFSETQ. The CDR3 extends over 16 amino acids. Trimming pared 0 bases from V and 0 bases from J, leaving 9 bases between.

This clone occurred a few times. The rearrangement uses TRBV7-9 and TRBJ2-3; the match to TRBD2 covers 12 bases. V shed 6 bases, J shed 10 bases, and the junction held 14 bases outside the gene matches. This CDR3 has 16 residues. Germline V gene sequence: CDR1 SEHNR, CDR2 FQNEAQ (reference sequence). The CDR3: CASRESGLAGSRAQYF. CDR3 DNA sequence: TGTGCCAGCAGAGAAAGCGGACTAGCGGGATCTCGTGCGCAGTATTTT.

This clone was counted only a few times. This chain uses TRBV15 with TRBJ2-7; TRBD1 matches 9 bases. The J segment lost 1 base and the V segment lost 3 bases, leaving 1 base of the junction unmatched. Germline V gene sequence: CDR1 LNHNV, CDR2 YYDKDF (reference sequence). CDR3 length: 14 amino acids. The CDR3 DNA reads TGTGCCACCAGCAGGACAGGGGGATCCTACGAGCAGTACTTC. It encodes CATSRTGGSYEQYF.

V is TRBV30 and J is TRBJ2-4; tentative D call: TRBD2 (6 bases). The CDR3 runs to 11 residues. Germline CDR1 GTSNPN, CDR2 SVGIG (reference sequence). Trimming took off 3 bases at V and 9 bases at J, with 9 bases between the two ends. CDR3 in amino acids: CAWSLGGIQYF. In nucleotides, the CDR3 is TGTGCCTGGAGCCTCGGGGGCATTCAGTACTTC.

The chain recombines TRBV5-1 with TRBJ2-5; tentatively, D is TRBD1 (5 bases). Per germline, CDR1 SGHRS and CDR2 YFSETQ. This CDR3 has 12 amino acids. V was cut by 4 bases and J by 4 bases, with 8 bases left in between. The CDR3 loop is CASSVDRETQYF. The CDR3 region has the DNA TGCGCCAGCAGCGTCGACAGAGAGACCCAGTACTTC.

This chain uses TRBV6-6 with TRBJ1-2; 10 bases map to TRBD1. The CDR3 runs to 14 residues. V lost 5 bases and J lost 4; bases outside the gene matches: 4. Germline values: CDR1 MNHNY, CDR2 SVGAGI (reference sequence). The CDR3 bases are TGTGCCAGCAGTCACCGGACAGGGGGCTATGGCTACACCTTC. Protein sequence: CASSHRTGGYGYTF.

This clone was seen a few times. This chain uses TRBV5-4 with TRBJ2-1; TRBD1 matches 8 bases. This CDR3 has 16 amino acids. Germline lookup yields CDR1 SGHNT and CDR2 YYREEE (reference sequence). V lost 3 bases, J lost 1 base, and 6 bases stayed unmatched. CDR3 nucleotide sequence: TGTGCCAGCAGCTCACAACAGGGGGGATCCTACAATGAGCAGTTCTTC. This gives the protein CASSSQQGGSYNEQFF.

This clone was found once. This chain links TRBV7-6 with TRBJ2-5; 8 bases align to TRBD2. After removal of 4 bases from V and 1 base from J, the junction contained 5 bases not matched to a gene. Per the germline V gene, CDR1 is SGHVS and CDR2 is FNYEAQ. The CDR3 contains 15 residues. CDR3 nucleotides: TGTGCCAGCAGCTGGACCGGGACTAGCCAAGAGACCCAGTACTTC. Amino acid sequence: CASSWTGTSQETQYF.

The V and J genes are TRBV7-8 and TRBJ2-7, with D possibly TRBD1 on 5 matching bases. Trimming took 8 bases from V and 0 from J, leaving 8 bases between them. The CDR3 loop spans 12 amino acids. CDR1 and CDR2 from the germline V gene are SGHVS and FQNEAQ. The CDR3 region is CASQDISYEQYF. The DNA of the CDR3 is TGTGCCAGCCAGGACATCTCCTACGAGCAGTACTTC.

The chain is built from TRBV7-8 and TRBJ2-6; D remains ambiguous. Trimming shortened V by 5 bases and J by 0 bases, and 11 bases separated the two germline ends. Germline-derived CDR1 and CDR2 are SGHVS and FQNEAQ. The CDR3 loop spans 16 amino acids. The CDR3 here is CASSLPYNSGANVLTF. As DNA, the CDR3 is TGTGCCAGCAGCCTACCGTATAACTCTGGGGCCAACGTCCTGACTTTC.

J is TRBJ2-1 and V is TRBV7-9; possible D gene TRBD1, 6 bases. With 6 bases removed from V and 0 bases from J, the gap between germline ends came to 18 bases. Germline V lookup: CDR1 SEHNR, CDR2 FQNEAQ (reference sequence). There are 17 residues in the CDR3. CDR3 sequence: CASRTMAGVSSYNEQFF. The CDR3 coding sequence is TGTGCCAGCAGGACGATGGCAGGGGTGAGCTCCTACAATGAGCAGTTCTTC.

This clone was detected a few times. This CDR3 reads CASSSPTSGGALETQYF. CDR3 in DNA: TGTGCCAGCAGCTCGCCTACTAGCGGGGGGGCCCTTGAGACCCAGTACTTC. The rearrangement uses TRBV5-4 and TRBJ2-5, with TRBD2 identical over 13 bases. V lost 3 bases, J lost 5 bases, and 10 bases stayed unmatched. CDR3 length: 17 residues. Per germline, CDR1 SGHNT and CDR2 YYREEE (reference sequence).

This clone was counted between two and nine times. V and J are TRBV11-2 and TRBJ1-3, with unresolved D. The germline gives CDR1 SGHAT, CDR2 FQNNGV. The CDR3 contains 17 residues. Trimming took 5 bases from V and 9 from J, leaving 26 bases between them. The CDR3: CASSATRGPLALSTIYF. The CDR3 nucleotides are TGTGCCAGCAGCGCAACCAGAGGTCCCTTGGCTCTGTCCACCATATATTTT.

This clone has a handful of counts. The rearrangement joins TRBV28 to TRBJ1-2, with TRBD1 as a possible D gene (5 bases). This CDR3 contains 13 residues. CDR1 MDHEN and CDR2 SYDVKM come from the germline V gene. V lost 6 bases and J 4 bases, leaving 12 bases between the germline ends. The CDR3, as DNA: TGTGCCAGCAGCTCCCAGGGTGGCTATGGCTACACCTTC. It encodes CASSSQGGYGYTF.

This clone showed up just a few times. The V call is TRBV28, the J call TRBJ2-3; 14 bases fit TRBD2. Unmatched junction bases numbered 1, after V lost 2 bases and J lost 6 bases. CDR1 and CDR2 from the germline V gene are MDHEN and SYDVKM. The CDR3 is 15 amino acids. The DNA for the CDR3 is TGTGCCAGCAGTTTAGGGACTAGCGGGGGCGATACGCAGTATTTT. This sequence encodes CASSLGTSGGDTQYF.

The V and J genes are TRBV6-5 and TRBJ1-1, with unresolved D. The length of the CDR3 is 15 residues. Looked up from germline, CDR1 is MNHEY and CDR2 is SVGAGI. Trimming took off 4 bases at V and 1 base at J, with 13 bases between the two ends. The CDR3 DNA reads as TGTGCCAGCAGTTCTCAGGTGTTGGGGAACACTGAAGCTTTCTTT. Translation: CASSSQVLGNTEAFF.

The chain has TRBV6-6 and TRBJ2-7; 8 bases are shared with TRBD1. Germline-derived CDR1 and CDR2 are MNHNY and SVGAGI (reference sequence). The CDR3 sequence is 14 residues long. Unmatched junction bases numbered 7, after V lost 6 bases and J lost 3 bases. The CDR3 is CASRVGTGHYEQYF. CDR3 in DNA: TGTGCCAGCAGGGTAGGGACAGGTCACTACGAGCAGTACTTC.

The sample holds a few counts of this clone. The chain joins TRBV7-8 to TRBJ2-2; D is ambiguous. Germline V gene sequence: CDR1 SGHVS, CDR2 FQNEAQ. Trimming took 2 bases from V and 0 from J, leaving 7 bases between them. The CDR3 covers 15 residues. In DNA, the CDR3 is TGTGCCAGCAGCTTACTATTTCCGAACACCGGGGAGCTGTTTTTT. It is translated as CASSLLFPNTGELFF.

This clone was found a few times. J is TRBJ2-3 and V is TRBV4-1, with TRBD2 matching over 13 bases. Per the germline V gene, CDR1 is MGHRA and CDR2 is YSYEKL. The CDR3 consists of 18 residues. Trimming removed 4 bases from V and 1 base from J; junction bases left unmatched: 8. The CDR3 nucleotides are TGCGCCAGCAGCCCAGGGACTAGCGGGGTCCTAGGCACAGATACGCAGTATTTT. This sequence encodes CASSPGTSGVLGTDTQYF.

This clone came up a few times. This chain uses TRBV5-1 with TRBJ2-3, with 10 bases fitting TRBD2. There are 15 residues in the CDR3. J was trimmed by 5 bases and V by 2 bases; bases with no gene match: 5. Germline values: CDR1 SGHRS, CDR2 YFSETQ. This CDR3 reads CASSFASGSGDTQYF. The CDR3 DNA is TGCGCCAGCAGCTTCGCTAGCGGGAGTGGAGATACGCAGTATTTT.

This clone was counted only a few times. This chain connects TRBV21-1 to TRBJ2-7; the table's D call, TRBD1, was not checked against the DNA. TRBV21-1 is noted as a pseudogene. The length of the CDR3 is 9 residues. CDR3 nucleotide sequence: TGTGCCAGCACCAGGTCCCCGTACTTC. Amino acid sequence: CASTRSPYF.

This chain uses TRBV5-4 with TRBJ2-1; D remains unclear. Trimming cost V 0 bases and J 4 bases, with 5 bases left between them. This CDR3 is 13 amino acids long. Germline V lookup: CDR1 SGHNT, CDR2 YYREEE (reference sequence). CDR3 residues: CASSLDYYNEQFF. In DNA form, the CDR3 reads TGTGCCAGCAGCTTGGACTATTACAATGAGCAGTTCTTC.

This clone has just a few counts. The genes are TRBV7-8 and TRBJ1-6; D gene uncertain. From germline, CDR1 is SGHVS and CDR2 FQNEAQ. CDR3 length: 18 amino acids. With 0 bases removed from V and 0 bases from J, the gap between germline ends came to 12 bases. CDR3 DNA sequence: TGTGCCAGCAGCTTAGCAGGCGGCTTCAGCTCCTATAATTCACCCCTCCACTTT. This encodes CASSLAGGFSSYNSPLHF.

The rearrangement links TRBV30 to TRBJ2-7; 12 positions agree with TRBD2. V trimming: 3 bases; J trimming: 3 bases; junction bases outside the gene matches: 3. The CDR3 sequence is 14 residues long. Germline V gene lookup returns CDR1 GTSNPN and CDR2 SVGIG (reference sequence). The CDR3 spells CAWRLAGGFYEQYF. CDR3 nucleotides: TGTGCCTGGAGGCTAGCGGGGGGGTTCTACGAGCAGTACTTC.

V gene TRBV6-6 combines with J gene TRBJ1-6; a weak D match, TRBD1 (5 bases). This CDR3 contains 16 residues. Per germline, CDR1 MNHNY and CDR2 SVGAGI (reference sequence). Deletions cut 0 bases from V and 4 bases from J, with 10 bases between. The CDR3 DNA follows: TGTGCCAGCAGTTACTCGACGAGACAGTATAATTCACCCCTCCACTTT. Residues: CASSYSTRQYNSPLHF.

This chain's CDR3 is CATTSGGMREQYF. The DNA of the CDR3 is TGTGCCACAACTAGCGGGGGGATGCGGGAGCAGTACTTC. The chain is built from TRBV15 and TRBJ2-7, with TRBD2 matching 12 bases. There are 13 residues in the CDR3. The germline V gene encodes CDR1 LNHNV and CDR2 YYDKDF (reference sequence). The trim removed 9 bases at V and 7 bases at J, leaving 7 bases unmatched. Full variable domain (remainder filled in from reference TRBV15 and TRBJ2-7): DAMVIQNPRYQVTQFGKPVTLSCSQTLNHNVMYWYQQKSSQAPKLLFHYYDKDFNNEADTPDNFQSRRPNTSFCFLDIRSPGLGDTAMYLCATTSGGMREQYFGPGTRLTVT.

The chain recombines TRBV7-9 with TRBJ2-7; D possibly corresponds to TRBD1 (6 bases). Germline V gene data show CDR1 as SEHNR and CDR2 as FQNEAQ (reference sequence). Trimming took off 4 bases at V and 1 base at J, with 14 bases between the two ends. The CDR3 is 15 amino acids. CDR3 in DNA: TGTGCCAGCAGCTCTGACAGGCGCGTATCCTACGAGCAGTACTTC. Protein product: CASSSDRRVSYEQYF.